This T cell receptor (beta chain) was identified in a study of cytomegalovirus exposure and HLA in healthy donors (dated by TCRdb to about 2017). Background for the entire study: A later analysis indicated that the 120 validation repertoires were generated on the platform also employed for the 600 to 750 repertoires of the first cohort. A separate validation cohort of 100 to 150 different subjects was used in addition to the approximately 640-subject first cohort. To predict cytomegalovirus infection status, the study combined high-throughput TCR immunosequencing, statistical association of individual TCRs with disease status, and machine learning. The study was designed to test whether signatures of past pathogen exposure could be identified by cataloging public T cell receptors.

Donors formed part of the validation cohort, which comprised about 120 subjects and was distinct from the first cohort of several hundred subjects. On the study overall, not on this receptor specifically: Cytomegalovirus status was reported to be diagnosed by the classifier with high specificity and sensitivity in both the original and validation cohorts. The study gave a list of over 150 TCR beta chains associated with cytomegalovirus. According to the authors, the approach could potentially be generalized to other disease states and immunological phenotypes. A later analysis found that TCRs clustered in the first cohort also tended to co-occur in the approximately 120 validation repertoires, with 94% of cluster scores above 0. In vitro tests confirmed that a few of the cytomegalovirus-associated TCR beta chains recognize cytomegalovirus antigens. Most TCR sequences were seen in very few donors, while some public TCRs were found in many individuals. All 120 or so repertoires were used to score co-occurrence in the validation cohort in a later analysis, because that analysis had no HLA typing for the cohort.

A note on this clone: Its antigen remains unidentified. Base qualities are not at hand, and no much larger clone is one base apart.

The germline V gene (reference sequence) gives CDR1 as DFQATT and CDR2 as SNEGSKA. The CDR3 numbers 11 residues from cysteine through phenylalanine. This entry keeps only the CDR3 DNA: 33 bases, framed from base 1. The trim is 7 bases for V and 4 bases for J, with a gap of 10 bases between the germline ends. The library came from the immunoSEQ multiplex PCR assay. Per the authors' processing: A statistical classification framework was built for diagnosing cytomegalovirus status from the catalog of TCR beta chain sequences. The immuneACCESS repertoire file appears here via TCRdb, limited to in-frame rearrangements. These files lack a portion of the clones; in checked studies, under half of the deficit traces to unresolved V genes, and the cause of the others is not known. V, J and clone size reflect that table, while D and trimming were determined from the DNA. A total of tens of thousands of clones appear in this sample, about 91% of them only once. Of the sample, 2.2% is held by the ten largest clones.

Sequencing input: PBMCs. The chain uses TRBV20-1 and TRBJ2-5; the D gene assignment is ambiguous. This clonotype was obtained from a woman under 40 in good health and CMV-seronegative. CDR3 sequence: CSGDNRETQYF. In nucleotides, the sequence is TGCAGTGGAGACAACCGAGAGACCCAGTACTTC.